The 16 T cell receptor beta chains listed next were all sequenced from one sample in a study of OX40 agonist ivuxolimab in advanced cancers. Profiling relied on immunoSEQ multiplex PCR, and the TCRdb table lists in-frame clones only, not all of them. The top ten hold roughly 4.1% of the sample, which has about 63,000 clones, roughly nine tenths seen once. Sequences were derived from CD4+ or CD8+ T cells sorted from blood, sampled in a trial of the OX40 agonist ivuxolimab. Receptors were obtained from an adult with an advanced solid tumor such as melanoma, head and neck, liver or kidney cancer.

As regards this clone: One end of the junction does not line up with germline, which may come from a read error. This chain's CDR3 is CASSLEDGDTQYF. CDR3 nucleotide sequence: TGTGCTAGCAGCTTAGAGGACGGGGATACGCAGTATTTT. The rearrangement joins TRBV7-7 to TRBJ2-3; D is undetermined. The CDR3 is 13 residues long. Germline values: CDR1 SSHAT, CDR2 FNYEAQ (reference sequence).

The chain has TRBV7-2 and TRBJ1-6; the D is unclear. Germline V lookup: CDR1 SGHTA, CDR2 FQGNSA. This CDR3 region has 15 residues. The V end lost 0 bases, the J end lost 9 bases, and 12 bases lay between the germline ends. The CDR3 region has the DNA TGTGCCAGCAGCTTAGCATTACGGGATGGTTCACCCCTCCACTTT. Amino acid sequence: CASSLALRDGSPLHF.

The chain employs TRBV11-2 and TRBJ2-1; TRBD1 is a possible D gene (6 bases). This CDR3 comprises 14 residues. Germline values: CDR1 SGHAT, CDR2 FQNNGV. Trimming removed 2 bases at V and 3 bases at J, with 8 bases between. CDR3 DNA: TGTGCCAGCAGCTTATCGGACAGCTACAATGAGCAGTTCTTC. As protein: CASSLSDSYNEQFF.

This chain connects TRBV7-6 to TRBJ2-1; 16 bases agree with TRBD2. The CDR3 covers 21 residues. J was trimmed by 0 bases and V by 1 base; bases with no gene match: 9. CDR1 SGHVS and CDR2 FNYEAQ come from the germline V gene. The chain's CDR3 is CASSLVVGTSGRGSSYNEQFF. DNA of the CDR3: TGTGCCAGCAGCTTAGTAGTTGGGACTAGCGGGAGGGGAAGCTCCTACAATGAGCAGTTCTTC.

This clone has a single count. This chain uses TRBV5-1 with TRBJ1-3; no firm D call. Germline lookup yields CDR1 SGHRS and CDR2 YFSETQ. Trimming took off 5 bases at V and 0 bases at J, with 12 bases between the two ends. This CDR3 comprises 15 residues. The DNA of the CDR3 is TGCGCCAGCAGAAAGGACCGGAGCTCTGGAAACACCATATATTTT. Its protein is CASRKDRSSGNTIYF.

Of note for this clone: Additional DNA sequences in this sample encode the identical CDR3. The J gene is TRBJ1-5, the V gene TRBV4-1; D gene ambiguous. The V gene's germline CDR1 is MGHRA and CDR2 YSYEKL. V was pared by 1 base and J by 4 bases, with 2 bases between. The CDR3 length is 12 residues. CDR3 loop: CASSQGNQPQHF. CDR3 coding DNA: TGCGCCAGCAGCCAAGGTAATCAGCCCCAGCATTTT.

The rearrangement links TRBV6-5 to TRBJ2-1; 9 nucleotides match TRBD2. The CDR3 is 12 amino acids. Germline V gene sequence: CDR1 MNHEY, CDR2 SVGAGI. With V trimmed by 6 bases and J by 8 bases, 2 bases remained unmatched. CDR3 residues: CASSPSGDEQFF. CDR3 sequence (DNA): TGTGCCAGCAGCCCTAGCGGGGATGAGCAGTTCTTC.

This chain links TRBV4-3 with TRBJ2-7, with D possibly matching TRBD1 (6 bases). CDR3 length: 15 residues. The germline V and J ends were trimmed by 4 bases and 6 bases, with 19 bases remaining between them. From germline, CDR1 is LGHNA and CDR2 YSLEER. The CDR3 here is CASSLGRGLIGEQYF. In DNA form, the CDR3 reads TGCGCCAGCAGCCTGGGCAGGGGTCTTATCGGCGAGCAGTACTTC.

V and J are TRBV28 and TRBJ2-1, with 12 bases fitting TRBD2. From germline, CDR1 is MDHEN and CDR2 SYDVKM. The CDR3 has 19 residues. V lost 2 bases to trimming and J lost 4 bases; unmatched junction nucleotides: 12. The CDR3: CASSLGRGGTSGRYNEQFF. Written as DNA, the CDR3 is TGTGCCAGCAGTTTAGGCAGGGGGGGGACTAGCGGGCGTTACAATGAGCAGTTCTTC.

The V and J genes are TRBV4-1 and TRBJ2-3, with no clear D. Trimming took off 7 bases at V and 2 bases at J, with 16 bases between the two ends. This CDR3 is built from 15 residues. Germline CDR1 and CDR2: MGHRA and YSYEKL. CDR3 loop: CASTGTSLFTDTQYF. CDR3 nucleotide sequence: TGCGCCAGCACCGGAACGTCCTTGTTCACAGATACGCAGTATTTT.

The gene calls are TRBV5-1 and TRBJ2-5; TRBD2 might be the D (7 bases). From germline, CDR1 is SGHRS and CDR2 YFSETQ. The ends were cut back, 1 base at V and 0 bases at J, with 19 bases in the middle. The CDR3 spans 18 residues. The CDR3 region has the DNA TGCGCCAGCAGCTTGCCCCACCTGGGCGGGGGCGACCAAGAGACCCAGTACTTC. It codes for CASSLPHLGGGDQETQYF.

The rearrangement joins TRBV18 to TRBJ1-4; TRBD1 might be the D (6 bases). Germline CDR1 and CDR2: KGHSH and LQKENI. The CDR3 is 17 amino acids. V dropped 6 bases and J dropped 7 bases, with 24 bases sitting between them. The CDR3 region is CASSEGLLGGAAEKLFF. The CDR3 DNA reads TGTGCCAGCTCTGAAGGATTATTAGGGGGAGCGGCTGAAAAACTGTTTTTT.

V gene TRBV10-2 combines with J gene TRBJ1-2, with TRBD1 matching over 9 bases. The CDR3 extends over 15 amino acids. Germline loops: CDR1 WSHSY, CDR2 SAAADI. V shed 0 bases, J shed 4 bases, and the junction held 3 bases outside the gene matches. CDR3 sequence reads: CASSESLGQGYGYTF. In DNA form, the CDR3 reads TGCGCCAGCAGTGAGTCTTTGGGACAGGGCTATGGCTACACCTTC.

CDR3 loop: CASSQADRNTGELFF. CDR3 coding DNA: TGCGCCAGCAGCCAAGCCGACAGGAACACCGGGGAGCTGTTTTTT. The gene calls are TRBV4-1 and TRBJ2-2, with D possibly TRBD1 on 5 matching bases. The V end was cut by 1 base, the J end by 1 base, with 7 bases between. There are 15 residues in the CDR3. The germline V gene encodes CDR1 MGHRA and CDR2 YSYEKL.

The rearrangement links TRBV19 to TRBJ2-5; the D gene is possibly TRBD1 (5 bases). This CDR3 contains 17 residues. Germline V gene sequence: CDR1 LNHDA, CDR2 SQIVND (reference sequence). Trimming removed 6 bases from V and 1 base from J, with 21 bases in between. CDR3 loop: CASSPGARHISQETQYF. For the CDR3, the DNA is TGTGCCAGTAGCCCTGGGGCGAGACACATATCCCAAGAGACCCAGTACTTC.

The sample holds one count of this clone. The chain combines TRBV7-9 with TRBJ1-2; tentatively, D is TRBD1 (5 bases). CDR3 length equals 16 residues. Germline CDR1 reads SEHNR; CDR2 reads FQNEAQ (reference sequence). V gave up 7 bases and J gave up 8 bases, with 26 bases separating them. CDR3 in DNA: TGTGCCAGCACAGGAACCGGAGTCCCGCCGGGGGACGGCTACACCTTC. Amino acid sequence: CASTGTGVPPGDGYTF.